These 10 T cell receptor beta chains share one sample of origin, sequenced in a study of blood T cell repertoires in COVID-19. Profiled with immunoSEQ multiplex PCR; TCRdb holds only in-frame clones, not every one. The profile shows 220,000 or so clones, under 90% of them singletons. Specimen: peripheral blood. Receptors originate from a woman aged 60-70 years who had recovered from COVID-19.

This chain links TRBV27 with TRBJ1-4; D not resolved. CDR3 length equals 20 residues. V lost 6 bases and J lost 0, with 26 bases in between. The germline gives CDR1 MNHEY, CDR2 SMNVEV (reference sequence). CDR3 sequence reads: CASSHVPGTTPFATNEKLFF. In nucleotides, the CDR3 is TGTGCCAGCAGCCACGTCCCGGGAACAACCCCTTTTGCAACTAATGAAAAACTGTTTTTT.

Here the CDR3 DNA reads TGTGCCATCAGTGAGTTCAGGGGAGAGACCCAGTACTTC. This gives the protein CAISEFRGETQYF. This chain connects TRBV10-3 to TRBJ2-5; a weak D match, TRBD1 (6 bases). Between the trimmed V and J ends, which lost 1 base and 4 bases, there was a span of 7 bases. Germline V gene lookup returns CDR1 ENHRY and CDR2 SYGVKD. This CDR3 has 13 amino acids.

V and J are TRBV7-9 and TRBJ1-5; 7 nucleotides line up with TRBD1. The CDR3 has 14 amino acids. V was pared by 2 bases and J by 7 bases, with 5 bases of the junction left unmatched. The V gene's germline CDR1 is SEHNR and CDR2 FQNEAQ (reference sequence). The CDR3 loop reads CASSLSPGGQPQHF. As DNA, the CDR3 is TGTGCCAGCAGCTTATCCCCAGGGGGGCAGCCCCAGCATTTT.

This clone occurred a few times. The rearrangement links TRBV6-2 or TRBV6-3 to TRBJ1-6, with D possibly matching TRBD1 (5 bases). Trimming removed 2 bases from V and 5 bases from J, with 7 bases in between. Germline CDR1 MNHEY, CDR2 SVGEGT. CDR3 length equals 14 residues. The CDR3 region is CASSYRGHNSPLHF. CDR3 DNA sequence: TGTGCCAGCAGTTACAGGGGTCATAATTCACCCCTCCACTTT.

V gene TRBV5-1 combines with J gene TRBJ2-2; 10 nucleotides align to TRBD1. Germline V gene data show CDR1 as SGHRS and CDR2 as YFSETQ. The J segment lost 7 bases and the V segment lost 7 bases, leaving 4 bases of the junction unmatched. The CDR3 totals 13 residues. The CDR3 DNA reads as TGCGCCAGCGGGACAGGGGCCAGCGGGGAGCTGTTTTTT. Translation gives CASGTGASGELFF.

This sequence joins TRBV6-5 and TRBJ2-5, with D possibly matching TRBD1 (6 bases). This CDR3 comprises 13 residues. CDR1 MNHEY and CDR2 SVGAGI come from the germline V gene. Trimming cost V 6 bases and J 9 bases, with 17 bases left between them. The CDR3: CASRQGRGRAQYF. CDR3 coding DNA: TGTGCCAGCAGACAGGGACGGGGCAGGGCCCAGTACTTC.

The chain recombines TRBV12-5 with TRBJ2-1, with 12 bases lining up with TRBD2. Germline V gene lookup returns CDR1 LGHNT and CDR2 FRNRAP. The junction had 3 bases not matched to a gene; V was cut back by 1 base and J by 8 bases. The CDR3 is made up of 15 amino acids. In DNA form, the CDR3 reads TGTGCTAGTGGTTTGGGACTAGCGGGGGCCGATGAGCAGTTCTTC. This translates into CASGLGLAGADEQFF.

The chain employs TRBV6-5 and TRBJ2-3; 9 nucleotides match TRBD2. V dropped 7 bases and J dropped 6; count of bases not matched to a gene: 11. CDR3 length equals 15 residues. Germline V gene sequence: CDR1 MNHEY, CDR2 SVGAGI. CDR3 DNA sequence: TGTGCCAGCACCGGGGCAGCGGGGGGAGGGGATACGCAGTATTTT. Protein sequence: CASTGAAGGGDTQYF.

V and J are TRBV10-2 and TRBJ1-4, with D unclear. Trimming shortened V by 3 bases and J by 0 bases, and 8 bases separated the two germline ends. This CDR3 has 15 amino acids. Germline CDR1 WSHSY, CDR2 SAAADI. The CDR3 nucleotides are TGCGCCAGCAGTGAAAACGGTGCAACTAATGAAAAACTGTTTTTT. It codes for CASSENGATNEKLFF.

Here the CDR3 reads CASSLGGIGTEAFF. DNA of the CDR3: TGTGCCAGCAGCTTGGGCGGTATAGGCACTGAAGCTTTCTTT. The V and J genes are TRBV5-8 and TRBJ1-1; D is unclear. There are 14 residues in the CDR3. Trimming removed 0 bases at V and 4 bases at J, with 10 bases between. Germline V lookup: CDR1 SGHTS, CDR2 YDEGEE.